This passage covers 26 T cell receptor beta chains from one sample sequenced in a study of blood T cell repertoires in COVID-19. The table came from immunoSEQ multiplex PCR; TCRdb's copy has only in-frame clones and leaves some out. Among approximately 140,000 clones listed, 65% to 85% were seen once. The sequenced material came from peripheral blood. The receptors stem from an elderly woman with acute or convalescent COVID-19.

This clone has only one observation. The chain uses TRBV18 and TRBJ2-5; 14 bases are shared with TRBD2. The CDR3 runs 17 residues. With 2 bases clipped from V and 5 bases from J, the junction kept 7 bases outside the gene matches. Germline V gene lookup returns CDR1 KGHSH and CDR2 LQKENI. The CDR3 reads CASSPRLAGGPQETQYF. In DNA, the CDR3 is TGTGCCAGCTCACCAAGACTAGCGGGAGGGCCCCAGGAGACCCAGTACTTC.

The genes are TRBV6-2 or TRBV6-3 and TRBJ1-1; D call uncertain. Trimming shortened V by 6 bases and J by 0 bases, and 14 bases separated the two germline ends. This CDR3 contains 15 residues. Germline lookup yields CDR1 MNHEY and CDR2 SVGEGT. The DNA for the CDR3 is TGTGCCAGCAGCTCTCCCGCGACATTGAACACTGAAGCTTTCTTT. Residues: CASSSPATLNTEAFF.

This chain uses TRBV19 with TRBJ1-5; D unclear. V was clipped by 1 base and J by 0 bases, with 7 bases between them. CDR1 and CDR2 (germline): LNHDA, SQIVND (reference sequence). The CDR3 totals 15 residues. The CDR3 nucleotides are TGTGCCAGTAGTATAGGACACACTAGCAATCAGCCCCAGCATTTT. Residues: CASSIGHTSNQPQHF.

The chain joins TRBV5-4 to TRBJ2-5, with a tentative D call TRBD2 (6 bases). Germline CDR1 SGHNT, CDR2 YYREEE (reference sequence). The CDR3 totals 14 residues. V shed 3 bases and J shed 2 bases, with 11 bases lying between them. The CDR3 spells CASSSLAYQETQYF. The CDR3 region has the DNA TGTGCCAGCAGCTCCCTAGCGTATCAAGAGACCCAGTACTTC.

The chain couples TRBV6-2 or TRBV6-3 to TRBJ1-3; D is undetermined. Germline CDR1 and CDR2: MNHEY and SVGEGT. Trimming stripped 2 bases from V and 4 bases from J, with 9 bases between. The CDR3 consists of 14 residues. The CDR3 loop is CASSYPGGGNTIYF. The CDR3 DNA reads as TGTGCCAGCAGTTACCCGGGAGGAGGAAACACCATATATTTT.

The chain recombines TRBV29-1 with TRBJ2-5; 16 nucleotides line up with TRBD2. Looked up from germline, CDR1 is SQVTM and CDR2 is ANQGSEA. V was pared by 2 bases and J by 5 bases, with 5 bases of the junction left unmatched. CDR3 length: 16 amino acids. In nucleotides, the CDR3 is TGCAGCGTTGAACCACCGGGACTAGCGGGAGGGGAGACCCAGTACTTC. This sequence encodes CSVEPPGLAGGETQYF.

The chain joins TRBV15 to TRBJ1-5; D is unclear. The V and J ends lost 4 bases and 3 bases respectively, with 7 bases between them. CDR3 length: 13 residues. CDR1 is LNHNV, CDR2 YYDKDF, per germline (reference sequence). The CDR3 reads CATSKEDNQPQHF. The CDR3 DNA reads TGTGCCACCAGCAAGGAGGACAATCAGCCCCAGCATTTT.

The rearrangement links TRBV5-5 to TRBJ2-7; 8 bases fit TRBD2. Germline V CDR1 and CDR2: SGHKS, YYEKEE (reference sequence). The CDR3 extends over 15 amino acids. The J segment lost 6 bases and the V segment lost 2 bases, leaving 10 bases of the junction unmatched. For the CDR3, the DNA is TGTGCCAGCAGCTTTGCGGGGGGCAGTGGGTTCGAGCAGTACTTC. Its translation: CASSFAGGSGFEQYF.

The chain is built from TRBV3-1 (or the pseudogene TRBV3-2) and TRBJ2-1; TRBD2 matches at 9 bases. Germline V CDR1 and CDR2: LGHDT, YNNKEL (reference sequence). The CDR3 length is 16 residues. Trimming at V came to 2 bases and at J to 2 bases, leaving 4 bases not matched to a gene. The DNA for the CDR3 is TGTGCCAGCAGCCAACTAGCGGGGCAAACCTACAATGAGCAGTTCTTC. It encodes CASSQLAGQTYNEQFF.

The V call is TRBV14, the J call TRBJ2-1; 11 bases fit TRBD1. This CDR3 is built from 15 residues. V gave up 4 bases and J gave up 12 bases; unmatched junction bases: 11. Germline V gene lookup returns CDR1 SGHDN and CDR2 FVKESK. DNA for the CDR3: TGTGCCAGCAGCCCCCGGGACAGGGGGTTTATTGGGCAGTTCTTC. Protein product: CASSPRDRGFIGQFF.

The CDR3, as DNA: TGTGCCAGTAGTATAGGGGGGACAGCCAATCAGCCCCAGCATTTT. It specifies CASSIGGTANQPQHF. V and J are TRBV19 and TRBJ1-5; 7 positions agree with TRBD1. V dropped 1 base and J dropped 3; count of bases not matched to a gene: 3. The CDR3 extends over 15 amino acids. The V gene's germline CDR1 is LNHDA and CDR2 SQIVND (reference sequence).

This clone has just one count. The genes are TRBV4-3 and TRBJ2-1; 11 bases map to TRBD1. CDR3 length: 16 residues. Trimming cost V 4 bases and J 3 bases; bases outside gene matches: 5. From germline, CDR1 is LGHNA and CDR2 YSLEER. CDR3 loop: CASSRRGQGDYNEQFF. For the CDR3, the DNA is TGCGCCAGCAGCCGGAGGGGACAGGGGGACTACAATGAGCAGTTCTTC.

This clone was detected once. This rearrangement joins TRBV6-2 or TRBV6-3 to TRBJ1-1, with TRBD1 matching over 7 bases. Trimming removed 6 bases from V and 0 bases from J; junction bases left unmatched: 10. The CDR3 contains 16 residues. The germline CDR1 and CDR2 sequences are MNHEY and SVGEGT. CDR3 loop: CASSFPGQNMNTEAFF. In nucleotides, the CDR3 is TGTGCCAGCAGCTTCCCGGGACAGAACATGAACACTGAAGCTTTCTTT.

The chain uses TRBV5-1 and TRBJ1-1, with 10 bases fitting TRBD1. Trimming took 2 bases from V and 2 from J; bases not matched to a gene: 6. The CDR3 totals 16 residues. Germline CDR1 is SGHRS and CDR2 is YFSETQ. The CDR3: CASSFGRTGGNTEAFF. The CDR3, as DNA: TGCGCCAGCAGCTTCGGAAGGACAGGGGGAAACACTGAAGCTTTCTTT.

This CDR3 reads CASSLGWDSYGYTF. In nucleotides, the CDR3 is TGTGCCAGCAGCTTAGGGTGGGACAGCTATGGCTACACCTTC. This sequence joins TRBV7-9 and TRBJ1-2; 7 bases map to TRBD1. The V segment lost 1 base and the J segment 4 bases; nucleotides outside the gene matches: 3. This CDR3 region has 14 residues. From germline, CDR1 is SEHNR and CDR2 FQNEAQ (reference sequence).

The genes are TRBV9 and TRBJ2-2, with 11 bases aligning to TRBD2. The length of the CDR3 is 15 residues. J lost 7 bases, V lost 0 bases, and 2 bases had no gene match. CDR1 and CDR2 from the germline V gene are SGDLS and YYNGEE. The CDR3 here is CASSVGTSGGGELFF. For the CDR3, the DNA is TGTGCCAGCAGCGTAGGAACTAGCGGGGGCGGGGAGCTGTTTTTT.

CDR3 nucleotides: TGTGCCAGCAGCTTCAGGGGCCCCCATAATGAAAAACTGTTTTTT. Translated, it gives CASSFRGPHNEKLFF. V gene TRBV7-9 combines with J gene TRBJ1-4; tentative D call: TRBD1 (6 bases). Germline assignment: CDR1 SEHNR and CDR2 FQNEAQ (reference sequence). The V end lost 3 bases, the J end lost 4 bases, and 12 bases lay between the germline ends. There are 15 residues in the CDR3.

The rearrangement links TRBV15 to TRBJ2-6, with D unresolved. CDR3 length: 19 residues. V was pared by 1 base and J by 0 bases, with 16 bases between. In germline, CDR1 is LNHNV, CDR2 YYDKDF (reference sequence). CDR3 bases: TGTGCCACCAGCAGAGTGAGATTAGGTCGGAGCTCTGGGGCCAACGTCCTGACTTTC. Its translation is CATSRVRLGRSSGANVLTF. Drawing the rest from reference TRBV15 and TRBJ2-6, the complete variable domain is DAMVIQNPRYQVTQFGKPVTLSCSQTLNHNVMYWYQQKSSQAPKLLFHYYDKDFNNEADTPDNFQSRRPNTSFCFLDIRSPGLGDTAMYLCATSRVRLGRSSGANVLTFGAGSRLTVL.

The chain's CDR3 is CASSSRTGGVGNQPQHF. Written as DNA, the CDR3 is TGTGCCAGCAGCTCGAGGACAGGGGGCGTTGGCAATCAGCCCCAGCATTTT. V is TRBV7-2 and J is TRBJ1-5; 11 bases align to TRBD1. The length of the CDR3 is 17 residues. After removal of 4 bases from V and 2 bases from J, the junction contained 7 bases not matched to a gene. The germline V gene has CDR1 SGHTA and CDR2 FQGNSA.

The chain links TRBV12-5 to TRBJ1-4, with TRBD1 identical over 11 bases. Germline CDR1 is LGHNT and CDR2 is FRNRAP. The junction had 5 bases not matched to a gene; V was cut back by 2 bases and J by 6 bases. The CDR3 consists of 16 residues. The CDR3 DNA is TGTGCTAGTGGTTTGCTCGGGGACAGGGGGTATGAAAAACTGTTTTTT. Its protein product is CASGLLGDRGYEKLFF.

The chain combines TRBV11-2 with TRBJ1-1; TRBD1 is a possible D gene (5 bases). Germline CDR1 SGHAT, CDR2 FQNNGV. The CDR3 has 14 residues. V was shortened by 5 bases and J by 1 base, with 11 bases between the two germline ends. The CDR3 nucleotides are TGTGCCAGCAGCCTTGCAGGGCGGAACACTGAAGCTTTCTTT. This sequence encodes CASSLAGRNTEAFF.

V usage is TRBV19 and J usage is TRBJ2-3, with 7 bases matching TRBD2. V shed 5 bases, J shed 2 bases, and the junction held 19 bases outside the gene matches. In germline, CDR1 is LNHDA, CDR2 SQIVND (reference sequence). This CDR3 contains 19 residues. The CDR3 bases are TGTGCCAGTAGTGAGGTTATCATTGCGGGAGACGGGTCCACAGATACGCAGTATTTT. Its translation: CASSEVIIAGDGSTDTQYF.

CDR3 nucleotides: TGTGCCAGCAGCTTACTGTTGCCCGGGGCCCCCCAAGCGGGATCCCTCCACTTT. Residues: CASSLLLPGAPQAGSLHF. The chain uses TRBV7-2 and TRBJ1-6; D may be TRBD1 (5 bases). Germline-derived CDR1 and CDR2 are SGHTA and FQGNSA. This CDR3 comprises 18 residues. Trimming pared 2 bases from V and 14 bases from J, leaving 28 bases between.

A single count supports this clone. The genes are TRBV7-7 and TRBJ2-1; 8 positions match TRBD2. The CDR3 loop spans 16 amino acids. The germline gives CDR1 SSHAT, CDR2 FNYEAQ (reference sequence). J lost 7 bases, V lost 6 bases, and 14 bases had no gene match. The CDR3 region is CASSHREGLPENEQFF. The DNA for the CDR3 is TGTGCCAGCAGTCATCGGGAGGGCCTCCCGGAGAATGAGCAGTTCTTC.

This CDR3 reads CASSSNSNQPQHF. In DNA, the CDR3 is TGTGCCAGCAGCTCAAATAGCAATCAGCCCCAGCATTTT. The chain combines TRBV7-2 with TRBJ1-5, with D unresolved. The CDR3 covers 13 residues. Germline V gene lookup returns CDR1 SGHTA and CDR2 FQGNSA. V was pared by 4 bases and J by 0 bases, with 4 bases between. Full variable domain (outside the CDR3, taken from reference TRBV7-2 and TRBJ1-5): GAGVSQSPSNKVTEKGKDVELRCDPISGHTALYWYRQSLGQGLEFLIYFQGNSAPDKSGLPSDRFSAERTGGSVSTLTIQRTQQEDSAVYLCASSSNSNQPQHFGDGTRLSIL.

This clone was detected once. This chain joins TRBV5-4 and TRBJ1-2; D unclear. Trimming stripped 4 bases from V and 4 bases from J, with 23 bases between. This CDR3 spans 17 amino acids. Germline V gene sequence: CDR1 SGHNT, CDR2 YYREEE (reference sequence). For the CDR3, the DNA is TGTGCCAGCAGCCTGGGCCGGACTGTAGAGGGAGCCTATGGCTACACCTTC. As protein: CASSLGRTVEGAYGYTF.